This T cell receptor (beta chain) appears in the sequencing data of a study of PD-1 blockade in mismatch repair-deficient tumors. Study findings and constraints: Rapid post-treatment expansion, then contraction, generally preceding radiologic response, marked tumor-resident clones.

On this clone: The antigen is unknown.

Every patient had mismatch repair deficiency by PCR or immunohistochemistry. CDR1 SGHRS and CDR2 YFSETQ come from the germline V gene. V gave up 7 bases and J gave up 0 bases, with 10 bases separating them. This CDR3 is 14 amino acids long. Clones were read by immunoSEQ multiplex PCR, and TCRdb kept only the in-frame ones, dropping some. The profile shows about 35,000 clones, approximately 80% of them singletons. The V and J genes are TRBV5-1 and TRBJ2-2, with D tentatively TRBD1 (6 bases). This TCR derives from an adult with mismatch repair-deficient cancer. The source material was PBMCs, sampled 6 to 7 weeks after starting pembrolizumab. The CDR3, as DNA: TGCGCCAGCCAGGGGACCTCGAACACCGGGGAGCTGTTTTTT. Translated: CASQGTSNTGELFF.